One T cell receptor beta chain is described in this entry. The data were taken from a study of blood T cell repertoires in COVID-19. This CDR3 has 14 residues. Germline-derived CDR1 and CDR2 are SGHRS and YFSETQ. Trimming pared 0 bases from V and 3 bases from J, leaving 9 bases between. Original processing methods: Amplification with reference gene primers provided the estimates of nucleated cell counts. The assay was immunoSEQ multiplex PCR, and TCRdb's table has in-frame clones only and misses some. The DNA gave D and trimming, while V, J and clone size come from that table. The table has around 110,000 clones, 80% to 85% seen once.

The specimen was peripheral blood. The clonotype originates from a woman in her seventies with acute or convalescent COVID-19. V usage is TRBV5-1 and J usage is TRBJ2-5; tentative D call: TRBD1 (6 bases). CDR3 protein: CASSLDRVEETQYF. The DNA of the CDR3 is TGCGCCAGCAGCTTGGACAGGGTCGAAGAGACCCAGTACTTC.